These T cell receptor beta chains were read from a single sample in a study of control samples from healthy donors and cancer patients. Libraries were prepared by immunoSEQ multiplex PCR; TCRdb keeps only in-frame clonotypes and omits some of them. The repertoire holds about 150,000 clones, with roughly 93% as singletons. Specimen: blood. The source is a middle-aged man in good health. Each CDR3 is given with its conserved first and last residue. A D gene is named only where the DNA matches it firmly. Some rows have no size entry. The others give once, few or many, or a class for an expanded clone.

clone size,D gene,V gene,J gene,CDR3 DNA,CDR3 protein
NA,TRBD1,TRBV4-2,TRBJ2-7,TGTGCCAGCAGCCAAGGCACAGGGGACTACGAGCAGTACTTC,CASSQGTGDYEQYF
NA,NA,TRBV11-2,TRBJ2-7,TGTGCCAGCAGCATATCGGGGACCGCCTACGAGCAGTACTTC,CASSISGTAYEQYF
NA,NA,TRBV19,TRBJ2-1,TGTGCCAGTAGCAGACAGGGACTCTCCTACAATGAGCAGTTCTTC,CASSRQGLSYNEQFF
once,NA,TRBV9,TRBJ2-2,TGTGCCAGCAGCTCTCCTTGGGGAGTAAGCACCGGGGAGCTGTTTTTT,CASSSPWGVSTGELFF
NA,NA,TRBV5-6,TRBJ2-3,TGTGCCAGCAGCTTTAGTCGGGTCACCCCAGATACGCAGTATTTT,CASSFSRVTPDTQYF
NA,NA,TRBV28,TRBJ1-4,TGTGCCAGCAGTCCTACCGGGAGCCCTAATGAAAAACTGTTTTTT,CASSPTGSPNEKLFF
NA,TRBD2,TRBV3-1/TRBV3-2,TRBJ2-3,TGTGCCAGCAGCCCCGCAGGACTAGCGGGGAGCACAGATACGCAGTATTTT,CASSPAGLAGSTDTQYF
few,NA,TRBV7-9,TRBJ2-1,TGTGCCAGCAGCTTAGTAGCTAGCCACAATGAGCAGTTCTTC,CASSLVASHNEQFF
NA,NA,TRBV7-9,TRBJ2-1,TGTGCCAGCAGCCGAGTGGGCAGCGGAAACAATGAGCAGTTCTTC,CASSRVGSGNNEQFF
NA,TRBD2,TRBV25-1,TRBJ2-3,TGTGCCAGCAGTGGGACCGGGGGGGCCGGTACAGATACGCAGTATTTT,CASSGTGGAGTDTQYF
NA,TRBD2,TRBV10-1,TRBJ2-7,TGCGCCAGCAGTGACCCGACTAGCGGGAGGTACGAGCAGTACTTC,CASSDPTSGRYEQYF
NA,NA,TRBV27,TRBJ1-1,TGTGCCAGCAACCTCCGACGGGGGGCTGAAGCTTTCTTT,CASNLRRGAEAFF
NA,NA,TRBV18,TRBJ2-5,TGTGCCAGCTCACCAGAGATGGGGGGAGAGACCCAGTACTTC,CASSPEMGGETQYF
NA,TRBD2,TRBV7-8,TRBJ2-7,TGTGCCAGCAGGCCCTCCTCCACTAGCGGGAAAGGCGAGCAGTACTTC,CASRPSSTSGKGEQYF
NA,NA,TRBV11-1,TRBJ2-7,TGTGCCAGCAGCCCCGGGCGGGGCAGGACCTACGAGCAGTACTTC,CASSPGRGRTYEQYF